Listed here is a single T cell receptor beta chain. The V gene's germline CDR1 is MGHRA and CDR2 YSYEKL. The CDR3 length is 17 residues. V shed 0 bases and J shed 0 bases, with 15 bases lying between them. Sorted-subset replicate PCR reactions contained roughly 190 ng DNA, corresponding to tens of thousands of T cell genomes. Clones were read by immunoSEQ multiplex PCR, and TCRdb kept only the in-frame ones, dropping some. The repertoire includes some 2.1 million clones, less than 95% of them detected once, and roughly 1% sits in the top ten. Naive-designated CD8 cells lacked CD45RO, were positively enriched for CCR7, and omitted terminally differentiated effector memory CD45RA+ cells. The sample is drawn from a study of shared clonotypes between healthy human individuals.

This clonotype was sampled from a man aged 18 to 29 in good health. J is TRBJ2-7 and V is TRBV4-1; D is perhaps TRBD2 (6 bases). The sequenced sample was naive CD8+ T cells sorted from blood. The CDR3 coding sequence is TGCGCCAGCAGCCAAGATGACGTGAGCGGGTTCTCCTACGAGCAGTACTTC. Amino acids: CASSQDDVSGFSYEQYF.